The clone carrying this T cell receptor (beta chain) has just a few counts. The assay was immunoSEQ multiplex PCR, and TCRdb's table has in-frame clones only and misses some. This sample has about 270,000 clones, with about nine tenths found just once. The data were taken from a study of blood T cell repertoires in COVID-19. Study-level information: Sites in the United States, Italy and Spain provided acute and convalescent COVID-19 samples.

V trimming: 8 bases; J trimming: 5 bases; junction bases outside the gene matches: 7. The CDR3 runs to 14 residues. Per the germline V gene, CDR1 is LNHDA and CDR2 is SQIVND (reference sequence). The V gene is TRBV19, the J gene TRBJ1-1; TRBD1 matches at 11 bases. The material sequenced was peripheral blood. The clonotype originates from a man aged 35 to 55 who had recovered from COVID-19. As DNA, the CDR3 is TGTGCCAGTCGGGGACAGGGGGATTATACTGAAGCTTTCTTT. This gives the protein CASRGQGDYTEAFF. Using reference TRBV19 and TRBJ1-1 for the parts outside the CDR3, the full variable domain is DGGITQSPKYLFRKEGQNVTLSCEQNLNHDAMYWYRQDPGQGLRLIYYSQIVNDFQKGDIAEGYSVSREKKESFPLTVTSAQKNPTAFYLCASRGQGDYTEAFFGQGTRLTVV.